A single sample gave rise to the 7 T cell receptor beta chains below, sequenced in a study of T cell changes during pregnancy in multiple sclerosis. TCRdb's table, derived via immunoSEQ multiplex PCR, lists solely in-frame clones and lacks some. The table shows around 57,000 clones, with approximately 90% occurring only once. Material: peripheral blood, obtained in the second trimester of pregnancy. The source of these receptors is a female donor with multiple sclerosis, enrolled in a pregnancy study.

This clone was observed a single time. The V gene is TRBV2, the J gene TRBJ2-7; TRBD2 agrees at 7 bases. CDR3 length equals 13 residues. V was pared by 7 bases and J by 5 bases, with 8 bases of the junction left unmatched. Germline V gene lookup returns CDR1 SNHLY and CDR2 FYNNEI. The CDR3, as DNA: TGTGCCAGCACCAGGAGCGGGGAGGACGAGCAGTACTTC. This translates into CASTRSGEDEQYF.

The chain joins TRBV10-3 to TRBJ2-7; a possible D gene is TRBD2 (6 bases). The V gene lost 5 bases and the J gene lost 6 bases, with 11 bases spanning the gap. Germline assignment: CDR1 ENHRY and CDR2 SYGVKD. This CDR3 has 12 amino acids. CDR3 sequence (DNA): TGTGCCATCAGTTTTGGAGGGTCCGAGCAGTACTTC. It codes for CAISFGGSEQYF.

This sequence joins TRBV2 and TRBJ1-2, with D possibly being TRBD1 (5 bases). CDR3 length: 16 residues. V was pared by 0 bases and J by 2 bases, with 13 bases between. The germline gives CDR1 SNHLY, CDR2 FYNNEI. CDR3 amino acids: CASSEALRGSNYGYTF. The CDR3 nucleotides are TGTGCCAGCAGTGAAGCGCTTAGGGGTTCGAACTATGGCTACACCTTC. The variable domain in full, completed from reference TRBV2 and TRBJ1-2, reads EPEVTQTPSHQVTQMGQEVILRCVPISNHLYFYWYRQILGQKVEFLVSFYNNEISEKSEIFDDQFSVERPDGSNFTLKIRSTKLEDSAMYFCASSEALRGSNYGYTFGSGTRLTVV.

The V and J genes are TRBV11-2 and TRBJ2-7; D is possibly TRBD1 (7 bases). Trimming removed 5 bases from V and 4 bases from J, with 15 bases in between. Germline V gives CDR1 SGHAT, CDR2 FQNNGV. This CDR3 comprises 14 residues. CDR3 region: CASSTGGGFYEQYF. The DNA of the CDR3 is TGTGCCAGCAGCACAGGAGGGGGCTTTTACGAGCAGTACTTC.

The gene calls are TRBV5-1 and TRBJ2-1; the match to TRBD2 covers 7 bases. The J segment lost 5 bases and the V segment lost 4 bases, leaving 21 bases of the junction unmatched. CDR3 length equals 19 residues. Germline V gives CDR1 SGHRS, CDR2 YFSETQ. The chain's CDR3 is CASSPRGVGPLNVDNEQFF. The CDR3 DNA reads as TGCGCCAGCAGCCCACGGGGGGTAGGGCCATTAAACGTTGACAATGAGCAGTTCTTC. Supplemented by reference TRBV5-1 and TRBJ2-1, the full variable domain reads KAGVTQTPRYLIKTRGQQVTLSCSPISGHRSVSWYQQTPGQGLQFLFEYFSETQRNKGNFPGRFSGRQFSNSRSEMNVSTLELGDSALYLCASSPRGVGPLNVDNEQFFGPGTRLTVL.

The chain combines TRBV19 with TRBJ2-1; 9 bases fit TRBD2. There are 16 residues in the CDR3. The V segment lost 4 bases and the J segment 4 bases; nucleotides outside the gene matches: 8. Germline CDR1 reads LNHDA; CDR2 reads SQIVND (reference sequence). CDR3 residues: CASSRASGKDYNEQFF. In nucleotides, the CDR3 is TGTGCCAGTAGTAGAGCTAGCGGGAAAGATTACAATGAGCAGTTCTTC.

The chain couples TRBV27 to TRBJ2-7, with TRBD2 identical over 7 bases. The CDR3 contains 15 residues. V shed 5 bases and J 5 bases; nucleotides not matched to a gene: 12. The germline gives CDR1 MNHEY, CDR2 SMNVEV (reference sequence). The DNA of the CDR3 is TGTGCCAGCAGTCTATTGGGACTACCCCCCAACGAGCAGTACTTC. Translating gives CASSLLGLPPNEQYF.